This TCR beta chain was documented in a study of technical replicates of blood from a few donors. The CDR3 loop spans 14 amino acids. CDR1 and CDR2 (germline): MNHEY, SVGAGI. The V and J ends lost 10 bases and 3 bases, in that order; junction bases with no gene match: 5. Method: immunoSEQ multiplex PCR; TCRdb's copy keeps in-frame clones and lacks some. The sample has roughly 62,000 clones; around 96% are singletons. The receptor's source is a human donor in good health. Some clones in this sample may be carry-over from other donors' samples. Sample: PBMCs. The V gene is TRBV6-5, the J gene TRBJ2-2, with 10 nucleotides matching TRBD1. The DNA for the CDR3 is TGTGCCACCAGAGGGACAGGGGACACCGGGGAGCTGTTTTTT. Its translation: CATRGTGDTGELFF.